This T cell receptor beta chain was sequenced in a study of T cell responses to AZD1222 COVID-19 vaccine. Study-wide points: Reportedly, close to half of spike-specific TCRs are directed against unmutated variant regions.

Details on this clone: The antigen is unknown.

The CDR3 loop spans 13 amino acids. Per germline, CDR1 SGHAT and CDR2 FQNNGV. The V and J ends lost 5 bases and 7 bases respectively, with 12 bases between them. Only in-frame clones appear in the TCRdb table, and some are missing; sequencing was by immunoSEQ multiplex PCR. The sample consists of about 70,000 clones, 88% of them appearing once. The gene calls are TRBV11-2 and TRBJ2-4; D is perhaps TRBD1 (6 bases). The sequences come from peripheral blood, collected 28 days after the second dose of the MenACWY control vaccine. This clonotype originated in an adult who received the MenACWY meningococcal vaccine as a control. Here the CDR3 reads CASSPDSGNIQYF. Here the CDR3 DNA reads TGTGCCAGCAGCCCGGACAGTGGCAACATTCAGTACTTC.